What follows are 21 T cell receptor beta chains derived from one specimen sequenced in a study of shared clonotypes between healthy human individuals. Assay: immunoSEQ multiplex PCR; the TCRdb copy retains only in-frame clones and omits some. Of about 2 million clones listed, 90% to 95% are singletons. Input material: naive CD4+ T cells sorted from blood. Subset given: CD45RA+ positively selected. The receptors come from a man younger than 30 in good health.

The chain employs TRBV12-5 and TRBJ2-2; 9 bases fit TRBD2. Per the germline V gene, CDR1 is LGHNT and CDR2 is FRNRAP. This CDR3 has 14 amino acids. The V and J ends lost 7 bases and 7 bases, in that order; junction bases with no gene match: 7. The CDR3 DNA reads TGTGCTAGTGTAATAGCGGGAGCGAGCGGGGAGCTGTTTTTT. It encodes CASVIAGASGELFF.

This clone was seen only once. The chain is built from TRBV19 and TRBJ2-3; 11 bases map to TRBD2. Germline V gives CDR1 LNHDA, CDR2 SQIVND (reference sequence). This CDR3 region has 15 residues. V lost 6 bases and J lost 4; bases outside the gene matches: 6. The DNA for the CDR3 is TGTGCCAGTAGCACCACTAGCGGGAGCTCAGATACGCAGTATTTT. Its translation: CASSTTSGSSDTQYF.

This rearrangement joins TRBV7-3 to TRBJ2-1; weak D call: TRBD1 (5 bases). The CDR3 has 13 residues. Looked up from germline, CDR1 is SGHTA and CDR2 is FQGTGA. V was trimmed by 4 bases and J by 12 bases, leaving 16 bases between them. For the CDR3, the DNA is TGTGCCAGCAGCTCGAGCCCAGGGTTTCCGCAGTTCTTC. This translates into CASSSSPGFPQFF.

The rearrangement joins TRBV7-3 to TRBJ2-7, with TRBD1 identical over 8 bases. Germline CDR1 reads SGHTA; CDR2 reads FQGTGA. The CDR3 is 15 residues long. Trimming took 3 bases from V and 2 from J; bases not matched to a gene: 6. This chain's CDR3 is CASSLTGTGAYEQYF. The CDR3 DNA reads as TGTGCCAGCAGCTTGACCGGGACAGGAGCCTACGAGCAGTACTTC.

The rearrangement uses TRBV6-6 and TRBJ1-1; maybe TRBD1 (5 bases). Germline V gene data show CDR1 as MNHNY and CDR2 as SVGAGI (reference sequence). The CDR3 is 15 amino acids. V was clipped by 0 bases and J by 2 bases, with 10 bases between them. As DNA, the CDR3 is TGTGCCAGCAGTTACTCGGCTGGGACTAACACTGAAGCTTTCTTT. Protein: CASSYSAGTNTEAFF.

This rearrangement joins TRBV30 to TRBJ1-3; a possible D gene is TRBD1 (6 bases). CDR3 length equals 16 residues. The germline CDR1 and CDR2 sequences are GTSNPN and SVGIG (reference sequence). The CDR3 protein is CASEAGALSSGNTIYF. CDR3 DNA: TGTGCATCGGAGGCAGGGGCCCTGAGCTCTGGAAACACCATATATTTT.

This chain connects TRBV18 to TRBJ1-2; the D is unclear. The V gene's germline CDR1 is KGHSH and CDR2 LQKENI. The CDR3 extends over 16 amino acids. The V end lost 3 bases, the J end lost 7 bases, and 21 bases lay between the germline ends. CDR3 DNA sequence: TGTGCCAGCTCACCGGAAAACGGCACCCCACTGGCTGGCTACACCTTC. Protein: CASSPENGTPLAGYTF.

The CDR3 sequence is CASSTGWDSSSYEQYF. CDR3 DNA sequence: TGTGCCAGTAGTACCGGATGGGACAGCAGCTCCTACGAGCAGTACTTC. This chain connects TRBV19 to TRBJ2-7, with 7 bases that match TRBD1. Germline values: CDR1 LNHDA, CDR2 SQIVND (reference sequence). The ends lost 4 bases at V and 0 bases at J; junction bases unmatched: 9. CDR3 size: 16 residues.

The CDR3 sequence is CAWSLTKNTEAFF. CDR3 coding DNA: TGTGCCTGGAGCCTGACAAAGAACACTGAAGCTTTCTTT. The chain has TRBV30 and TRBJ1-1, with unresolved D. The germline gives CDR1 GTSNPN, CDR2 SVGIG (reference sequence). V was clipped by 3 bases and J by 1 base, with 9 bases between them. The CDR3 consists of 13 residues.

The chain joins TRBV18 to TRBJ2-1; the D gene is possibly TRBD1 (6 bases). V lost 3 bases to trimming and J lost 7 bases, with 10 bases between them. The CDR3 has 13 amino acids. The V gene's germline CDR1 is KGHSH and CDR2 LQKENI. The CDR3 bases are TGTGCCAGCTCACCCGACAGGAATAATGAGCAGTTCTTC. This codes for CASSPDRNNEQFF.

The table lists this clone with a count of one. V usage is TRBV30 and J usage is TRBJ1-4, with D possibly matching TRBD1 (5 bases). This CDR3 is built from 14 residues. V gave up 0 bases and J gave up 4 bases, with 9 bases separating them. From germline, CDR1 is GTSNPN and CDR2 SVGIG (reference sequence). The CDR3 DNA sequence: TGTGCCTGGAGTGTTAAGGGGTTTAATGAAAAACTGTTTTTT. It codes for CAWSVKGFNEKLFF.

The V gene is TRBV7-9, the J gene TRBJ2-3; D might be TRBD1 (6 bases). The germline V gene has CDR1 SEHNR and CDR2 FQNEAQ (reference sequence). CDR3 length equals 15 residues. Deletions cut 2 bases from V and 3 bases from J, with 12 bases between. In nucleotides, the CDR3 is TGTGCCAGCAGCTTAAACAGGGAAGGGACAGATACGCAGTATTTT. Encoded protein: CASSLNREGTDTQYF. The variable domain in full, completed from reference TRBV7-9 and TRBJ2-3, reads DTGVSQNPRHKITKRGQNVTFRCDPISEHNRLYWYRQTLGQGPEFLTYFQNEAQLEKSRLLSDRFSAERPKGSFSTLEIQRTEQGDSAMYLCASSLNREGTDTQYFGPGTRLTVL.

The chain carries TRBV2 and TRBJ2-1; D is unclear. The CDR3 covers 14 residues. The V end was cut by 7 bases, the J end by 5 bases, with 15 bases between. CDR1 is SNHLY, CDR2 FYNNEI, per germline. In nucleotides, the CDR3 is TGTGCCAGCACGCCTTGGGCGATCAACAATGAGCAGTTCTTC. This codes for CASTPWAINNEQFF.

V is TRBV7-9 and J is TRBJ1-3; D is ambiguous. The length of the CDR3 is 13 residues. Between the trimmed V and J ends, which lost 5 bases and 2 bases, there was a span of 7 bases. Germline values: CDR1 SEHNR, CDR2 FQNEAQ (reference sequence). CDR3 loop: CASSQEAGNTIYF. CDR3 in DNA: TGTGCCAGCAGCCAAGAGGCTGGAAACACCATATATTTT. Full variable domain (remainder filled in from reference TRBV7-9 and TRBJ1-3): DTGVSQNPRHKITKRGQNVTFRCDPISEHNRLYWYRQTLGQGPEFLTYFQNEAQLEKSRLLSDRFSAERPKGSFSTLEIQRTEQGDSAMYLCASSQEAGNTIYFGEGSWLTVV.

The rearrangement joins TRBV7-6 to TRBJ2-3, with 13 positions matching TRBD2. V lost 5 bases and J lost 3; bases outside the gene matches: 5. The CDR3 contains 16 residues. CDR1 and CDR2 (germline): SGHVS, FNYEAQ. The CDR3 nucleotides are TGTGCCAGCAGCGTCGGGACTAGCGGGATGACAGATACGCAGTATTTT. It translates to CASSVGTSGMTDTQYF. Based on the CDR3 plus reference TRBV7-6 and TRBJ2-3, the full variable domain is GAGVSQSPRYKVTKRGQDVALRCDPISGHVSLYWYRQALGQGPEFLTYFNYEAQQDKSGLPNDRFSAERPEGSISTLTIQRTEQRDSAMYRCASSVGTSGMTDTQYFGPGTRLTVL.

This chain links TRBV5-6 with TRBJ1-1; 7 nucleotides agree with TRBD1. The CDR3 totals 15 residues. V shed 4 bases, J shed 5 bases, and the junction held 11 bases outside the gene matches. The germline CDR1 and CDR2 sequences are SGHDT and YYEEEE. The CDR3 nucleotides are TGTGCCAGCAGCCCGGTACCCCAGGGGGTAACTGAAGCTTTCTTT. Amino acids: CASSPVPQGVTEAFF.

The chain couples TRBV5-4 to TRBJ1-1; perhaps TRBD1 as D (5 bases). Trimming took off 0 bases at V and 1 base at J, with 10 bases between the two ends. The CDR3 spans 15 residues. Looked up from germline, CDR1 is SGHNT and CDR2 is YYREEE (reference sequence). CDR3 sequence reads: CASSLEGEGNTEAFF. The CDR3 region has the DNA TGTGCCAGCAGCTTGGAAGGGGAAGGGAACACTGAAGCTTTCTTT.

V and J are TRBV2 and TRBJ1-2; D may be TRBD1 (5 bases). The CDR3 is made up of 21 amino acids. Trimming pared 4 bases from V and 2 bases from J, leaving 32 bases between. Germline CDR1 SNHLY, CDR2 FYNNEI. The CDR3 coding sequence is TGTGCCAGCAGTGGCGGGGGGAAGAGCATGAAGACCCTTCGAGGAAACTATGGCTACACCTTC. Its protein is CASSGGGKSMKTLRGNYGYTF.

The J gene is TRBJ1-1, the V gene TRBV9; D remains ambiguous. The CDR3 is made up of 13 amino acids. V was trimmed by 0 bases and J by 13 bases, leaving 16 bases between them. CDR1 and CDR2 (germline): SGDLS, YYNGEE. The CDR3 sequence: CASSVAETPPGFF. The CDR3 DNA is TGTGCCAGCAGCGTAGCTGAGACCCCCCCGGGTTTCTTT.

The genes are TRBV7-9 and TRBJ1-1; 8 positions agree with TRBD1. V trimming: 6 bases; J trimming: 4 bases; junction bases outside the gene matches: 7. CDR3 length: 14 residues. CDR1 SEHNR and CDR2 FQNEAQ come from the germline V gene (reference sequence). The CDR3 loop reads CASSSGQGITEAFF. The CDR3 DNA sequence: TGTGCCAGCAGTTCCGGACAGGGCATCACTGAAGCTTTCTTT.

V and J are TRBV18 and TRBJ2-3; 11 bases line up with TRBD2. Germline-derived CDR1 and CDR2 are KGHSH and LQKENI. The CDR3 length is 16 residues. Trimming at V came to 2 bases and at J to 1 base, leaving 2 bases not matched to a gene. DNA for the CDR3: TGTGCCAGCTCACCAGCACTAGCGGGAGGCACAGATACGCAGTATTTT. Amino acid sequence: CASSPALAGGTDTQYF. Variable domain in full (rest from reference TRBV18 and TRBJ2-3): NAGVMQNPRHLVRRRGQEARLRCSPMKGHSHVYWYRQLPEEGLKFMVYLQKENIIDESGMPKERFSAEFPKEGPSILRIQQVVRGDSAAYFCASSPALAGGTDTQYFGPGTRLTVL.